These T cell receptor beta chains were read from a single sample in a study of blood T cell repertoires in COVID-19. Here immunoSEQ multiplex PCR was the method, and the copy in TCRdb shows in-frame clones only, minus some. The sample includes about 99,000 clones, more than 75% of them seen just once. The sample comprised peripheral blood. The receptor source for this set is a human donor in a cohort sampled during active COVID-19. Each CDR3 is given with its conserved first and last residue. A D gene is named only where the DNA matches it firmly. Only part of the rows carry a size: once, few, many, or a class if the clone is expanded.

D,size,J,V,DNA,CDR3
-,-,TRBJ1-2,TRBV10-3,TGTGCCATCAGTCTCACAGGACAGTCTAACTATGGCTACACCTTC,CAISLTGQSNYGYTF
-,-,TRBJ2-7,TRBV18,TGTGCCAGCTCACCTTCCGTCTACGAGCAGTACTTC,CASSPSVYEQYF
TRBD1,-,TRBJ2-2,TRBV15,TGTGCCACCAGCGGGGACAGGGGGCCCACCGGGGAGCTGTTTTTT,CATSGDRGPTGELFF
-,-,TRBJ2-2,TRBV29-1,TGCAGCGTCGCCGACAATCTGGGCACCGGGGAGCTGTTTTTT,CSVADNLGTGELFF
-,-,TRBJ2-7,TRBV27,TGTGCCAGCAGTTTATTCCTAGGAGGGCCAGGGGAGCAGTACTTC,CASSLFLGGPGEQYF
-,-,TRBJ1-1,TRBV19,TGTGCCAGTAGTATACAGGTTAGGACTGAAGCTTTCTTT,CASSIQVRTEAFF
-,-,TRBJ2-2,TRBV19,TGTGCCAGTTTAGGGGTCCCTAACACCGGGGAGCTGTTTTTT,CASLGVPNTGELFF
TRBD2,-,TRBJ2-3,TRBV15,TGTGCCACCAGCAGGGGGGAGGGAGATACGCAGTATTTT,CATSRGEGDTQYF
-,-,TRBJ1-3,TRBV7-9,TGTGCCAGCAGCTTGCCGGGGGCTGGAAACACCATATATTTT,CASSLPGAGNTIYF
-,-,TRBJ1-2,TRBV9,TGTGCCAGCAGCGCCACAGGGCTTCGCTATGGCTACACCTTC,CASSATGLRYGYTF
TRBD1,-,TRBJ2-7,TRBV19,TGTGCCAGTAGTCAGGGGACAGGGTCGCTGGACGAGCAGTACTTC,CASSQGTGSLDEQYF
TRBD1,-,TRBJ1-3,TRBV2,TGTGCCAGCAGCCAAATGAGGGGGCTAAGTGGAAACACCATATATTTT,CASSQMRGLSGNTIYF
TRBD2,-,TRBJ2-2,TRBV7-3,TGTGCCAGCAGCCCAACCGGGACTAGTAGTGGGGCCGGGGAGCTGTTTTTT,CASSPTGTSSGAGELFF
-,-,TRBJ1-2,TRBV6-5,TGTGCCAGCAGTTACTCCGTCGACTATGGCTACACCTTC,CASSYSVDYGYTF
TRBD1,-,TRBJ1-1,TRBV9,TGTGCCAGCAGCGCTACGGGACAGGGGGGCACTGAAGCTTTCTTT,CASSATGQGGTEAFF
-,-,TRBJ1-3,TRBV19,TGTGCCAGTAGTATTTCAGGAGGCCTCCGAAACACCATATATTTT,CASSISGGLRNTIYF
-,-,TRBJ2-7,TRBV7-9,TGTGCCAGCAGCCCGCGACGGACACTCTACGAGCAGTACTTC,CASSPRRTLYEQYF
TRBD2,-,TRBJ2-5,TRBV10-3,TGTGCCATCAGTGCTAGCGGGAAGAACCAAGAGACCCAGTACTTC,CAISASGKNQETQYF
TRBD2,-,TRBJ2-7,TRBV27,TGTGCCAGCTGGCGGGGAGGGCACGAGCAGTACTTC,CASWRGGHEQYF
-,-,TRBJ2-2,TRBV12-3/TRBV12-4,TGTGCCAGCAGTTTAGGCGAGGCCGGGGAGCTGTTTTTT,CASSLGEAGELFF
-,-,TRBJ1-2,TRBV3-1/TRBV3-2,TGTGCCAGCAGGGGAGGTGGCTATGGCTACACCTTC,CASRGGGYGYTF
TRBD1,-,TRBJ1-1,TRBV7-9,TGTGCCAGCAGCTCCCCGGACAGGGGGGTGTTCACTGAAGCTTTCTTT,CASSSPDRGVFTEAFF
TRBD2,-,TRBJ2-3,TRBV3-1/TRBV3-2,TGTGCCAGCAGCCGAGGGCGGGGGGGGACCCACGGAACAGATACGCAGTATTTT,CASSRGRGGTHGTDTQYF
-,-,TRBJ2-7,TRBV3-1/TRBV3-2,TGTGCCAGCAGCCAATGGATCCTAGGTGAGCAGTACTTC,CASSQWILGEQYF
-,-,TRBJ1-1,TRBV20-1,TGCAGTGCTAGTCGGACATCGAACACTGAAGCTTTCTTT,CSASRTSNTEAFF
-,-,TRBJ2-5,TRBV18,TGTGCCAGCTCACCAAAACTAGCCCTTTACCAAGAGACCCAGTACTTC,CASSPKLALYQETQYF
TRBD2,-,TRBJ2-5,TRBV4-1,TGCGCCAGCAGCCAAGATTGGAGGGAGGGTGAGACCCAGTACTTC,CASSQDWREGETQYF
TRBD1,once,TRBJ1-1,TRBV7-9,TGTGCCAGCAGCTTGACAGGGGGCACTGAAGCTTTCTTT,CASSLTGGTEAFF
-,-,TRBJ1-1,TRBV29-1,TGCAGCGTTGGGGGCAGGGCAATAGGATCTGAAGCTTTCTTT,CSVGGRAIGSEAFF
-,-,TRBJ2-1,TRBV5-1,TGCGCCAGCAGCTTGGGAGCGAACTCCTACAATGAGCAGTTCTTC,CASSLGANSYNEQFF
TRBD1,-,TRBJ2-3,TRBV14,TGTGCCAGCAGCCAAGGACAGGGGGAGTGGACAGATACGCAGTATTTT,CASSQGQGEWTDTQYF
TRBD1,-,TRBJ1-1,TRBV30,TGTGCCTGGGGGACAGGGCGCATGAACACTGAAGCTTTCTTT,CAWGTGRMNTEAFF
-,-,TRBJ1-2,TRBV30,TGTGCCTGGAGTAAATATCCAGTACGTGATGGCTACACCTTC,CAWSKYPVRDGYTF
TRBD1,-,TRBJ1-1,TRBV3-1/TRBV3-2,TGTGCCATAGGACAGGGGACTGAAGCTTTCTTT,CAIGQGTEAFF
TRBD1,-,TRBJ1-4,TRBV3-1/TRBV3-2,TGTGCCAGCAGCCAAGCTGGACAGGGAGGTGAAAAACTGTTTTTT,CASSQAGQGGEKLFF
TRBD2,-,TRBJ2-7,TRBV7-9,TGTGCCAGCAGCTTAGTCGGGGGGGCTTACGAGCAGTACTTC,CASSLVGGAYEQYF
TRBD1,-,TRBJ1-2,TRBV19,TGTGCCAGTAACGATCCGGGACAGAGATATGGCTACACCTTC,CASNDPGQRYGYTF
-,-,TRBJ2-1,TRBV7-2,TGTGCCAGCAGCTTAGCGGGGGGGCGGGTGAATGAGCAGTTCTTC,CASSLAGGRVNEQFF
TRBD2,-,TRBJ2-3,TRBV9,TGTGCCAGCACACCACTAGCGGGGGGGAGCAATACGCAGTATTTT,CASTPLAGGSNTQYF